These 25 T cell receptor beta chains were sequenced from one sample in a study of T-cell memory formation after mild COVID-19. MiXCR, run by TCRdb on the 5' RACE reads, gives a single entry per CDR3 protein. The sample carries 45,000 or so distinct CDR3 sequences, about 6.8% recorded once. Sequencing input: PBMCs or a T cell subset sorted from them (not recorded which). Every receptor here comes from an adult who had mild COVID-19 (a few samples of this study predate the infection). Cell type and time point are not known.

This clonotype was seen a handful of times. The chain uses TRBV4-1 and TRBJ1-1; maybe TRBD1 (5 bases). Germline CDR1 reads MGHRA; CDR2 reads YSYEKL. V gave up 2 bases and J gave up 8 bases, with 18 bases separating them. CDR3 size: 15 residues. CDR3 DNA sequence: TGCGCCAGCAGCCAAAAACGTGAGGAGGCAGGGGAAGCTTTCTTT. Its translation: CASSQKREEAGEAFF.

This clonotype has only a few counts. The CDR3 loop reads CATRKADGNTGELFF. CDR3 DNA sequence: TGTGCCACCAGGAAGGCCGACGGAAACACCGGGGAGCTGTTTTTT. The chain couples TRBV24-1 to TRBJ2-2, with D hard to call. Germline V lookup: CDR1 KGHDR, CDR2 SFDVKD. The V end was cut by 7 bases, the J end by 2 bases, with 13 bases between. The CDR3 covers 15 residues.

Many counts were recorded for this clonotype. CDR3: CASSPYSGRRGNEQFF. DNA for the CDR3: TGTGCCAGTAGTCCCTATAGCGGGAGACGGGGCAATGAGCAGTTCTTC. The V gene is TRBV19, the J gene TRBJ2-1; 9 nucleotides agree with TRBD2. The CDR3 spans 16 residues. Germline CDR1 is LNHDA and CDR2 is SQIVND (reference sequence). The trim removed 5 bases at V and 6 bases at J, leaving 11 bases unmatched. The full variable domain, completed using reference TRBV19 and TRBJ2-1, is DGGITQSPKYLFRKEGQNVTLSCEQNLNHDAMYWYRQDPGQGLRLIYYSQIVNDFQKGDIAEGYSVSREKKESFPLTVTSAQKNPTAFYLCASSPYSGRRGNEQFFGPGTRLTVL.

The table lists this clonotype with many counts. The chain recombines TRBV30 with TRBJ1-6; D not certain. With 0 bases removed from V and 10 bases from J, the gap between germline ends came to 13 bases. Per germline, CDR1 GTSNPN and CDR2 SVGIG (reference sequence). The CDR3 spans 14 residues. DNA for the CDR3: TGTGCCTGGAGTGTGGCCAGAGGGAACTCACCCCTCCACTTT. It yields the protein CAWSVARGNSPLHF.

The V call is TRBV20-1, the J call TRBJ2-4, with D tentatively TRBD2 (6 bases). This CDR3 comprises 14 residues. CDR1 DFQATT and CDR2 SNEGSKA come from the germline V gene (reference sequence). Deletions cut 3 bases from V and 5 bases from J, with 14 bases between. The CDR3 DNA reads as TGCAGTGCTAGCGGGGGTGAAGGCGAAAACATTCAGTACTTC. Translating it yields CSASGGEGENIQYF.

In this sample, this clonotype turned up a few times. The rearrangement uses TRBV6-5 and TRBJ1-1, with 8 bases matching TRBD1. Germline assignment: CDR1 MNHEY and CDR2 SVGAGI. The CDR3 contains 14 residues. V shed 6 bases and J 1 base; nucleotides not matched to a gene: 4. The CDR3 loop reads CASRPGQGNTEAFF. CDR3 sequence (DNA): TGTGCCAGCAGACCCGGACAGGGGAACACTGAAGCTTTCTTT.

This clonotype occurred many times. The chain uses TRBV4-2 and TRBJ2-5; 8 bases align to TRBD2. The CDR3 loop spans 16 amino acids. Germline V gene data show CDR1 as LGHNA and CDR2 as YNFKEQ. V lost 6 bases and J lost 7; bases outside the gene matches: 16. CDR3: CASSLGNPGLGGTQYF. As DNA, the CDR3 is TGTGCCAGCAGTTTGGGAAACCCGGGACTAGGGGGGACCCAGTACTTC.

This clonotype was picked up many times. The chain has TRBV12-3 or TRBV12-4 and TRBJ2-5; D possibly matches TRBD1 or TRBD2 (5 bases each). The CDR3 runs to 14 residues. Trimming removed 5 bases from V and 4 bases from J, with 14 bases in between. The CDR3 DNA reads TGTGCCAGCAGTCTCCCTTGGGGGAGAGAGACCCAGTACTTC. It encodes CASSLPWGRETQYF.

V and J are TRBV4-3 and TRBJ2-7, with D possibly TRBD1 on 6 matching bases. The CDR3 sequence is 15 residues long. In germline, CDR1 is LGHNA, CDR2 YSLEER. Trimming took off 0 bases at V and 4 bases at J, with 13 bases between the two ends. The DNA of the CDR3 is TGCGCCAGCAGCCAAGATCTTGGGGGCTGGTACGAGCAGTACTTC. Translated: CASSQDLGGWYEQYF.

This clonotype showed up many times. The J gene is TRBJ2-1, the V gene TRBV24-1; 8 bases map to TRBD1. The CDR3 is made up of 14 amino acids. Germline V gene lookup returns CDR1 KGHDR and CDR2 SFDVKD. The junction had 7 bases not matched to a gene; V was cut back by 6 bases and J by 7 bases. The CDR3 DNA follows: TGTGCCACCAGTCCCCCAGGGGGCTGGAATGAGCAGTTCTTC. It translates to CATSPPGGWNEQFF.

This clonotype was detected ten times or more. The chain carries TRBV12-3 or TRBV12-4 and TRBJ2-1; no clear D. The V and J ends lost 5 bases and 0 bases respectively, with 17 bases between them. There are 17 residues in the CDR3. CDR3 bases: TGTGCCAGCAGTCCCCCAATAATGATGATCTCCTACAATGAGCAGTTCTTC. The encoded protein is CASSPPIMMISYNEQFF.

This clonotype has a handful of counts. This rearrangement joins TRBV24-1 to TRBJ2-7; no clear D gene. Germline V lookup: CDR1 KGHDR, CDR2 SFDVKD. V lost 5 bases, J lost 1 base, and 14 bases lay in between. The CDR3 covers 15 residues. CDR3 bases: TGTGCCACCAGTGTTCCGGGTTACAGATCCTACGAGCAGTACTTC. This gives the protein CATSVPGYRSYEQYF.

The chain links TRBV27 to TRBJ1-6; D not resolved. Germline CDR1 is MNHEY and CDR2 is SMNVEV (reference sequence). This CDR3 has 10 residues. Trimming cost V 5 bases and J 13 bases, with 6 bases left between them. CDR3 bases: TGTGCCAGCAGTCCCTTCCCCCTCCACTTT. Translating it yields CASSPFPLHF.

This clonotype was detected many times. The chain recombines TRBV7-9 with TRBJ2-3; D is unresolved. V shed 5 bases and J shed 4 bases, with 7 bases lying between them. Germline CDR1 is SEHNR and CDR2 is FQNEAQ (reference sequence). The CDR3 is made up of 12 amino acids. In DNA, the CDR3 is TGTGCCAGCAGCCGGATGGCAGATACGCAGTATTTT. Protein product: CASSRMADTQYF.

This clonotype was recorded at least ten times. The chain combines TRBV28 with TRBJ2-5; no reliable D call. In germline, CDR1 is MDHEN, CDR2 SYDVKM. This CDR3 region has 12 residues. V was pared by 6 bases and J by 5 bases, with 10 bases between. This CDR3 is CASSLRVETQYF. The CDR3 DNA reads as TGTGCCAGCAGCCTCCGGGTTGAGACCCAGTACTTC.

The rearrangement joins TRBV11-2 to TRBJ2-1; TRBD1 aligns across 12 bases. CDR3 length: 17 amino acids. J lost 9 bases, V lost 5 bases, and 14 bases had no gene match. Per the germline V gene, CDR1 is SGHAT and CDR2 is FQNNGV. The CDR3 is CASSPPLRDRGRFEQFF. As DNA, the CDR3 is TGTGCCAGCAGCCCACCCCTCCGGGACAGGGGGCGCTTTGAGCAGTTCTTC.

This chain links TRBV7-9 with TRBJ1-2; D unclear. The CDR3 extends over 14 amino acids. V was cut by 1 base and J by 3 bases, with 9 bases left in between. The germline V gene has CDR1 SEHNR and CDR2 FQNEAQ (reference sequence). The DNA of the CDR3 is TGTGCCAGCAGCTTAGTTGCGGGCGACTATGGCTACACCTTC. Protein product: CASSLVAGDYGYTF.

This clonotype occurred many times. This chain links TRBV5-1 with TRBJ2-1, with 8 bases identical to TRBD1. Germline V gives CDR1 SGHRS, CDR2 YFSETQ. J gave up 4 bases and V 0 bases, and 9 bases lay outside the gene matches. The CDR3 spans 17 residues. In DNA, the CDR3 is TGCGCCAGCAGCTTGGGCCACGGGACAGGAGTTTACAATGAGCAGTTCTTC. Translation gives CASSLGHGTGVYNEQFF.

This clonotype was observed many times. V gene TRBV10-3 combines with J gene TRBJ1-5; a weak D match, TRBD1 (5 bases). Germline V CDR1 and CDR2: ENHRY, SYGVKD. Trimming pared 10 bases from V and 0 bases from J, leaving 13 bases between. The CDR3 is made up of 14 amino acids. CDR3 sequence reads: CATKTEYSNQPQHF. CDR3 coding DNA: TGTGCCACGAAGACAGAGTATAGCAATCAGCCCCAGCATTTT.

This clonotype was detected ten times or more. The chain combines TRBV5-1 with TRBJ2-7; TRBD1 matches at 7 bases. V shed 4 bases and J 3 bases; nucleotides not matched to a gene: 10. Germline loops: CDR1 SGHRS, CDR2 YFSETQ. This CDR3 has 15 residues. The CDR3 sequence is CASSLSGGSIYEQYF. Here the CDR3 DNA reads TGCGCCAGCAGCCTATCAGGGGGTTCTATCTACGAGCAGTACTTC. Full variable domain (missing parts from reference TRBV5-1 and TRBJ2-7): KAGVTQTPRYLIKTRGQQVTLSCSPISGHRSVSWYQQTPGQGLQFLFEYFSETQRNKGNFPGRFSGRQFSNSRSEMNVSTLELGDSALYLCASSLSGGSIYEQYFGPGTRLTVT.

Ten or more counts support this clonotype. The chain is built from TRBV7-9 and TRBJ2-1; TRBD2 aligns across 8 bases. CDR3 length: 16 residues. Losses at the gene ends were 2 bases for V and 3 bases for J; bases not matched to a gene: 6. Germline V gene lookup returns CDR1 SEHNR and CDR2 FQNEAQ (reference sequence). This CDR3 reads CASSLRSGSGYNEQFF. The CDR3 DNA reads as TGTGCCAGCAGCTTACGGAGCGGGAGTGGCTACAATGAGCAGTTCTTC.

This clonotype has ten or more counts. This rearrangement joins TRBV7-2 to TRBJ2-7; 8 bases map to TRBD1. The length of the CDR3 is 15 residues. The junction had 7 bases not matched to a gene; V was cut back by 2 bases and J by 4 bases. Germline V gene lookup returns CDR1 SGHTA and CDR2 FQGNSA. CDR3 nucleotides: TGTGCCAGCAGCTTATCACAGGGGGTGGGGTACGAGCAGTACTTC. Amino acids: CASSLSQGVGYEQYF.

This clonotype was detected many times. J is TRBJ1-2 and V is TRBV20-1; 8 nucleotides match TRBD1. V shed 6 bases, J shed 4 bases, and the junction held 7 bases outside the gene matches. Per the germline V gene, CDR1 is DFQATT and CDR2 is SNEGSKA (reference sequence). This CDR3 region has 13 residues. DNA of the CDR3: TGCAGTGCCCATACAGGGGGAGGCTATGGCTACACCTTC. This sequence encodes CSAHTGGGYGYTF.

The V gene is TRBV7-9, the J gene TRBJ1-5, with 7 positions matching TRBD1. V gave up 5 bases and J gave up 2 bases; unmatched junction bases: 12. This CDR3 has 17 amino acids. Germline CDR1 reads SEHNR; CDR2 reads FQNEAQ (reference sequence). The CDR3 nucleotides are TGTGCCAGCAGCCAGACAGGGAGTGCAGGACGCAATCAGCCCCAGCATTTT. Its protein product is CASSQTGSAGRNQPQHF.

This clonotype was seen ten or more times. V gene TRBV29-1 combines with J gene TRBJ2-7, with D perhaps given as TRBD1 or TRBD2 (6 bases each). Germline V gives CDR1 SQVTM, CDR2 ANQGSEA. V lost 4 bases to trimming and J lost 2 bases, with 9 bases between them. The CDR3 loop spans 12 amino acids. The CDR3 DNA reads TGCAGCGTTGTTAGGGGGGCCTACGAGCAGTACTTC. Translating gives CSVVRGAYEQYF.